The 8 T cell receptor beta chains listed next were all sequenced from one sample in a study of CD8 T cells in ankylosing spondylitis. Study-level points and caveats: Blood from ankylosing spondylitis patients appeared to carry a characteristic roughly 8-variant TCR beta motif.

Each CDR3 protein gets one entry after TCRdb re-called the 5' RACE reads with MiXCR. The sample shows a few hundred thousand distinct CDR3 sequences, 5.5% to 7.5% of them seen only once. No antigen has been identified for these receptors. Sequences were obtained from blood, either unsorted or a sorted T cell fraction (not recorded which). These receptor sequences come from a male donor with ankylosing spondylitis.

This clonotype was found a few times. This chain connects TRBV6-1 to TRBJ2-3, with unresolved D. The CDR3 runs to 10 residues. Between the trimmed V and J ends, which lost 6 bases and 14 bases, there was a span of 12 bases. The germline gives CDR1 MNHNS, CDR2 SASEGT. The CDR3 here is CASRGWALYF. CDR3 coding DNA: TGTGCCAGCAGGGGGTGGGCACTGTATTTT.

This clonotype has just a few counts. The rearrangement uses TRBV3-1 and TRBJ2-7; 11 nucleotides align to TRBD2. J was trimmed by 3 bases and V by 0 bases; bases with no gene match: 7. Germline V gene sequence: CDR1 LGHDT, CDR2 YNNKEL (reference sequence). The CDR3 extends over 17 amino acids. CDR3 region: CASSQDWGTSGFYEQYF. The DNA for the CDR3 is TGTGCCAGCAGCCAAGATTGGGGGACTAGCGGATTCTACGAGCAGTACTTC.

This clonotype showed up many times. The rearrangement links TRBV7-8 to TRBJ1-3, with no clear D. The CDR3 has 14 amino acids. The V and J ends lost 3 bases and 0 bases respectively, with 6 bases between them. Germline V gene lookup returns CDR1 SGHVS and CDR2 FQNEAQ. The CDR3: CASSFPSSGNTIYF. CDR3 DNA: TGTGCCAGCAGCTTTCCCAGCTCTGGAAACACCATATATTTT.

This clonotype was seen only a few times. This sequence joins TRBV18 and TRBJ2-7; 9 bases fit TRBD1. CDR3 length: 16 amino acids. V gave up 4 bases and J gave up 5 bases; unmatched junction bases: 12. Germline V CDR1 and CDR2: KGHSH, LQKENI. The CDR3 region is CASSLLTSGQGNEQYF. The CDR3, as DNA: TGTGCCAGCTCACTCTTGACTTCGGGACAGGGCAACGAGCAGTACTTC. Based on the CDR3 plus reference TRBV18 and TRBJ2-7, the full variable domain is NAGVMQNPRHLVRRRGQEARLRCSPMKGHSHVYWYRQLPEEGLKFMVYLQKENIIDESGMPKERFSAEFPKEGPSILRIQQVVRGDSAAYFCASSLLTSGQGNEQYFGPGTRLTVT.

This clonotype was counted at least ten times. For the CDR3, the DNA is TGTGCCAGCAGCGGCCCGGGACGGAGCTACGAGCAGTACTTC. Translating gives CASSGPGRSYEQYF. The J gene is TRBJ2-7, the V gene TRBV9; D possibly uses TRBD1 or TRBD2 (5 bases each). With 3 bases removed from V and 3 bases from J, the gap between germline ends came to 13 bases. Germline V gene data show CDR1 as SGDLS and CDR2 as YYNGEE. The length of the CDR3 is 14 residues.

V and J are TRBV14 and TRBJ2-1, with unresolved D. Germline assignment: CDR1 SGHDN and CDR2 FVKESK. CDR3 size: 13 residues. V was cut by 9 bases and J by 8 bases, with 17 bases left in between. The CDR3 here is CASGPLPGDEQFF. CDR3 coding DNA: TGTGCCAGTGGACCACTCCCTGGGGATGAGCAGTTCTTC.

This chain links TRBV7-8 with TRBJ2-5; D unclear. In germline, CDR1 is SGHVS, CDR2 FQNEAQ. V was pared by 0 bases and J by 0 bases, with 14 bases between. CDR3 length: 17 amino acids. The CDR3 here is CASSLAVGLYYQETQYF. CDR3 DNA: TGTGCCAGCAGCTTAGCTGTGGGCCTTTATTACCAAGAGACCCAGTACTTC.

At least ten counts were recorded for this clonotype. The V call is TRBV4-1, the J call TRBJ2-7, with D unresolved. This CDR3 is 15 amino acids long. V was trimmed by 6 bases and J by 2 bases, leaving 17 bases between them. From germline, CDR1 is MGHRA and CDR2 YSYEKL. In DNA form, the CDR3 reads TGCGCCAGCAGTCCCCTGGCCAAGGGTACCTACGAGCAGTACTTC. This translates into CASSPLAKGTYEQYF.